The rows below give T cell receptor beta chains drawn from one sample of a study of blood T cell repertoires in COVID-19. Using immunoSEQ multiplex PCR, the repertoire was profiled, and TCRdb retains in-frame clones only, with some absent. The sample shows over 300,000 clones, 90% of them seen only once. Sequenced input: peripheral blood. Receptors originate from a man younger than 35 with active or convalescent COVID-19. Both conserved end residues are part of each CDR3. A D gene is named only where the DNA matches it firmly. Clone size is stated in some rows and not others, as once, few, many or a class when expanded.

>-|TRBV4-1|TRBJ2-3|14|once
CASSQVLFTDTQYF
TGCGCCAGCAGCCAAGTACTCTTCACAGATACGCAGTATTTT
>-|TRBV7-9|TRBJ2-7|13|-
CATRGGGRDEQYF
TGTGCCACCAGAGGGGGGGGCCGGGACGAGCAGTACTTC
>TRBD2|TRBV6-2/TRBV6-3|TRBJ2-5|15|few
CASSYSSGGQETQYF
TGTGCCAGCAGTTACTCTAGCGGGGGGCAAGAGACCCAGTACTTC
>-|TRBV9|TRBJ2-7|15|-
CASSPHLRADYEQYF
TGTGCCAGCAGCCCACATTTGAGAGCGGACTACGAGCAGTACTTC
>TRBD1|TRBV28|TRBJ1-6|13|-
CATRTGYNSPLHF
TGTGCCACTCGGACAGGGTATAATTCACCCCTCCACTTT
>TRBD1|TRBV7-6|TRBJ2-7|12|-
CASRGQGGEQYF
TGTGCCAGCAGGGGACAGGGGGGCGAGCAGTACTTC
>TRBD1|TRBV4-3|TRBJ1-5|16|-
CASSQETGGANQPQHF
TGCGCCAGCAGCCAAGAGACAGGGGGCGCGAATCAGCCCCAGCATTTT
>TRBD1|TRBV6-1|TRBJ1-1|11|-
CASSPGGRAFF
TGTGCCAGCAGTCCAGGGGGCCGAGCTTTCTTT
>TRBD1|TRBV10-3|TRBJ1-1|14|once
CAITQGWVGTEAFF
TGTGCCATCACACAGGGGTGGGTCGGCACTGAAGCTTTCTTT
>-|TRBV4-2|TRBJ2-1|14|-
CASSQGGLADEQFF
TGTGCCAGCAGCCAAGGGGGGCTAGCGGATGAGCAGTTCTTC
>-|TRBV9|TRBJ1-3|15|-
CASSAHLGSGNTIYF
TGTGCCAGCAGCGCCCATCTGGGTAGCGGAAACACCATATATTTT
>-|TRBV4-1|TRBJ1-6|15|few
CASSQDPAASSPLHF
TGCGCCAGCAGCCAAGATCCTGCGGCCTCTTCACCCCTCCACTTT
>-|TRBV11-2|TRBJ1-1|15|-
CASSLASGLNTEAFF
TGTGCCAGCAGCTTAGCCTCCGGGTTGAACACTGAAGCTTTCTTT
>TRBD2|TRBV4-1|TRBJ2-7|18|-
CASSFGLAGGAGDYEQYF
TGCGCCAGCAGCTTCGGACTAGCGGGAGGTGCGGGAGACTACGAGCAGTACTTC
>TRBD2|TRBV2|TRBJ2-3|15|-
CASRDSGRSPDTQYF
TGTGCCAGCAGAGATAGCGGGAGGTCCCCAGATACGCAGTATTTT
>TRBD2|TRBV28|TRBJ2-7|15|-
CASQFAWGGNYEQYF
TGTGCCAGCCAATTTGCATGGGGGGGTAACTACGAGCAGTACTTC
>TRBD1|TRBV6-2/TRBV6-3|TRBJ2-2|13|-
CASSWTGTGELFF
TGTGCCAGCAGTTGGACAGGGACCGGGGAGCTGTTTTTT
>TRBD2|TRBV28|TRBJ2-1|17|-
CASSLLGTSGSYNEQFF
TGTGCCAGCAGTTTATTGGGGACTAGCGGCTCCTACAATGAGCAGTTCTTC
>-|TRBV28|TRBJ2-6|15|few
CASTFGRSGANVLTF
TGTGCCAGCACCTTTGGGCGCTCTGGGGCCAACGTCCTGACTTTC
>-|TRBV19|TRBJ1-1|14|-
CASSILAGFTEAFF
TGTGCCAGTAGTATCTTGGCAGGGTTCACTGAAGCTTTCTTT
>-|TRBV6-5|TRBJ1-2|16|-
CASSYSKIKGDHGYTF
TGTGCCAGCAGTTACTCGAAGATAAAGGGAGATCATGGCTACACCTTC
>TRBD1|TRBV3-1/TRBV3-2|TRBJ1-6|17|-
CASSQFETGAYNSPLHF
TGTGCCAGCAGCCAATTTGAGACAGGGGCCTATAATTCACCCCTCCACTTT
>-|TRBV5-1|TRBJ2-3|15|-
CASNTGGGSTDTQYF
TGCGCCAGCAACACCGGGGGTGGGAGCACAGATACGCAGTATTTT
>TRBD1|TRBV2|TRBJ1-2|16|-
CASYPLDRGANYGYTF
TGTGCCAGCTATCCCCTGGACAGGGGTGCTAACTATGGCTACACCTTC
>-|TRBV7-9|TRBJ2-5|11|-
CASRSIETQYF
TGTGCCAGCAGGTCAATAGAGACCCAGTACTTC
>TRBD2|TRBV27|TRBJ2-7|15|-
CASSYRLAGIYEQYF
TGTGCCAGCAGCTACCGACTAGCGGGTATATACGAGCAGTACTTC
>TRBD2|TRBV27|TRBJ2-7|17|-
CASSPLTLAGGLYEQYF
TGTGCCAGCAGTCCCTTAACCCTAGCGGGGGGGCTCTACGAGCAGTACTTC
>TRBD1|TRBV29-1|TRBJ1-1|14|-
CSVELSTGGWEAFF
TGCAGCGTTGAATTGAGCACAGGGGGCTGGGAAGCTTTCTTT
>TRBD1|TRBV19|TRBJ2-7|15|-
CASSIMGQSSYEQYF
TGTGCCAGTAGTATAATGGGACAGAGCTCCTACGAGCAGTACTTC
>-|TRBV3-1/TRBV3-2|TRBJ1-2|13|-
CASSQEGDYGYTF
TGTGCCAGCAGCCAAGAAGGGGACTATGGCTACACCTTC
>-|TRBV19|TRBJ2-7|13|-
CASSIDQGNEQYF
TGTGCCAGTAGTATAGACCAGGGAAACGAGCAGTACTTC
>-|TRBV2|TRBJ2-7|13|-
CASSLERSYEQYF
TGTGCCAGCAGCCTTGAGCGGTCCTACGAGCAGTACTTC
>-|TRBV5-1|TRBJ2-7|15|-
CASSLTQTISYEQYF
TGCGCCAGCAGCTTGACACAGACTATTTCCTACGAGCAGTACTTC
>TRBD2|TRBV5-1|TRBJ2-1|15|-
CASSGGLAGRNEQFF
TGCGCCAGCAGCGGGGGACTAGCGGGGAGAAATGAGCAGTTCTTC
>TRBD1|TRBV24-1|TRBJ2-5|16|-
CATSDQGTGIGKTQYF
TGTGCCACCAGTGACCAAGGGACAGGGATTGGAAAGACCCAGTACTTC
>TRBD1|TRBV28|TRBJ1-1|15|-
CASSHARQGNTEAFF
TGTGCCAGCAGCCACGCTCGACAGGGGAACACTGAAGCTTTCTTT
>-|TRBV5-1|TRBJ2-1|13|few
CASSRGHSLEQFF
TGCGCCAGCAGCAGAGGGCACTCACTAGAGCAGTTCTTC
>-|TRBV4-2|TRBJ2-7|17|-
CASSQETGGLAGAEQYF
TGTGCCAGCAGCCAGGAGACAGGGGGCCTAGCGGGGGCCGAGCAGTACTTC
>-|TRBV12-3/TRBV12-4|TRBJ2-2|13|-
CASSVLSQRELFF
TGTGCCAGCAGTGTCCTATCCCAACGGGAGCTGTTTTTT
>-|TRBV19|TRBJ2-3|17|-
CASSINSIDLAADTQYF
TGTGCCAGTAGTATCAACTCCATTGACTTAGCGGCAGATACGCAGTATTTT
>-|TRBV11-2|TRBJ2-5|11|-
CASQDQETQYF
TGTGCCAGCCAGGACCAAGAGACCCAGTACTTC
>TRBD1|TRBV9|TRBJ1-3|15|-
CASSGEGAAGNTIYF
TGTGCCAGCAGCGGCGAGGGGGCGGCTGGAAACACCATATATTTT
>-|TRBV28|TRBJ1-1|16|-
CASSLWTGGLNTEAFF
TGTGCCAGCAGTTTATGGACAGGAGGATTGAACACTGAAGCTTTCTTT
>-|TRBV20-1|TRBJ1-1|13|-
CSASQGFRTEAFF
TGCAGTGCTAGTCAGGGTTTTAGGACTGAAGCTTTCTTT
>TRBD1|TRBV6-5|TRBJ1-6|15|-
CASSQEGTGNSPLHF
TGTGCCAGCAGCCAAGAAGGGACAGGGAATTCACCCCTCCACTTT
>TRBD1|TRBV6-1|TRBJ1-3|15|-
CASSEPGGSGNTIYF
TGTGCCAGCAGTGAGCCAGGGGGCTCTGGAAACACCATATATTTT